This T cell receptor beta chain was observed in a study of cytomegalovirus exposure and HLA in healthy donors. This CDR3 has 13 amino acids. CDR1 and CDR2 (germline): MDHEN, SYDVKM. V lost 6 bases, J lost 3 bases, and 3 bases stayed unmatched. Whole-study results and caveats: Upon later analysis, TCR association rates were observed to vary by HLA locus, being highest for DRB1 and lowest for HLA-C. With later analysis, a missense DCLRE1C variant became linked to TCR beta V- and J-gene trimming.

The PCR had 60 Vbeta and 13 Jbeta primers. Data came from immunoSEQ multiplex PCR; TCRdb stores just in-frame clones and leaves some out. The sample shows around 90,000 clones, about 81% of them seen only once. Remarks on this clone: Antigen: not known.

Sequencing was carried out using PBMCs. The rearrangement links TRBV28 to TRBJ2-5, with 8 bases that match TRBD1. The sequence derives from a middle-aged woman in good health and CMV-seronegative. CDR3 in DNA: TGTGCCAGCAGGTCGACAGGGGAAGAGACCCAGTACTTC. Translated, it gives CASRSTGEETQYF.